The clone carrying this T cell receptor beta chain was counted at least ten times. Its specificity is not known. CDR1 SEHNR and CDR2 FQNEAQ come from the germline V gene (reference sequence). The ends lost 5 bases at V and 1 base at J; junction bases unmatched: 7. The CDR3 has 15 residues. This sample is part of a study of CD8 T cells in ankylosing spondylitis. TCRdb itself ran the 5' RACE reads through MiXCR, one entry per CDR3 protein. The table includes about 320,000 distinct CDR3 sequences, around a tenth detected once. Study-wide results and limits: Disease-linked clones reportedly showed significant enrichment in matched ankylosing spondylitis synovial fluid.

This clonotype was obtained from a female donor with ankylosing spondylitis or in good health (not recorded which). The sequenced sample was blood, either unsorted or a sorted T cell fraction (not recorded which). The V call is TRBV7-9, the J call TRBJ1-1, with TRBD1 matching over 7 bases. CDR3: CASSNAGQPNTEAFF. CDR3 bases: TGTGCCAGCAGCAATGCGGGACAGCCGAACACTGAAGCTTTCTTT.